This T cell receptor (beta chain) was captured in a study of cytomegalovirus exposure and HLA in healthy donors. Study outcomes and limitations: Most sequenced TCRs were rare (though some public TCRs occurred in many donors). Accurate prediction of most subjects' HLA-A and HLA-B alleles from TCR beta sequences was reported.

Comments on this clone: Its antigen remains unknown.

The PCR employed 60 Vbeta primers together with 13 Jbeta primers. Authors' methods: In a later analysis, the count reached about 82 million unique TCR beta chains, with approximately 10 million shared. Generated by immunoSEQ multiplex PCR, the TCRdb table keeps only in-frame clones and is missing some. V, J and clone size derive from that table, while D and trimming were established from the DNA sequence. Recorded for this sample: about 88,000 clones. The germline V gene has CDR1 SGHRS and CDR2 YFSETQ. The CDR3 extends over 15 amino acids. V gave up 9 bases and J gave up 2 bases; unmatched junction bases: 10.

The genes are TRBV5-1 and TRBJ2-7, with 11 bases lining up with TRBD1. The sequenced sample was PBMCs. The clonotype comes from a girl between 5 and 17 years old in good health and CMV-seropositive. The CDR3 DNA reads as TGCGCCATCAACCGGACAGGGGGCCTTGCCTACGAGCAGTACTTC. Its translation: CAINRTGGLAYEQYF.